This TCR beta chain was captured by sequencing in a study of cytomegalovirus exposure and HLA in healthy donors. The V end was cut by 1 base, the J end by 9 bases, with 12 bases between. The CDR3 has 13 residues. In germline, CDR1 is SGHTA, CDR2 FQGNSA. Generated by immunoSEQ multiplex PCR, the TCRdb table keeps only in-frame clones and is missing some. Of 150,000 to 200,000 clones detected, about 90% appear once; the ten largest clones hold roughly 3%. The TCR originated in a woman aged 18 to 35 in good health and CMV-seropositive. The chain uses TRBV7-2 and TRBJ1-2; D call uncertain. Sequencing input: PBMCs. CDR3 DNA: TGTGCCAGCAGCTTAGAACCCGGGTCGCGCTACACCTTC. Its translation: CASSLEPGSRYTF.